This entry is about one TCR beta chain. In the study's own analysis: Amplification of reference gene primers was used by the study to estimate nucleated cell counts. Sequencing was performed with immunoSEQ multiplex PCR; in TCRdb, only in-frame clones are kept and a portion is missing. Clone size and the V and J calls come from that table; the DNA yielded D and trimming. Among tens of thousands of clones listed, roughly 90% were seen once. This CDR3 contains 13 residues. Between the trimmed V and J ends, which lost 3 bases and 2 bases, there was a span of 7 bases. The germline gives CDR1 MDHEN, CDR2 SYDVKM. This entry comes from a study of blood T cell repertoires in COVID-19. Study-wide context: The United States, Italy and Spain were the sources of the acute and convalescent COVID-19 samples. Sources were T cells, B-cell-depleted T cells, or PBMCs; the material itself was cDNA or gDNA.

Sample: peripheral blood. This TCR came from a woman aged 60-70 years with acute or convalescent COVID-19. The chain has TRBV28 and TRBJ1-2, with D hard to call. The CDR3 here is CASSLTRNYGYTF. CDR3 DNA sequence: TGTGCCAGCAGTTTGACTCGCAACTATGGCTACACCTTC.